The clone carrying this TCR beta chain appeared a single time. Its matching antigen is unknown. The germline V gene has CDR1 MNHEY and CDR2 SVGAGI. The length of the CDR3 is 14 residues. V shed 7 bases, J shed 14 bases, and the junction held 13 bases outside the gene matches. Primers included in the PCR were 60 Vbeta and 13 Jbeta primers. The repertoire was sequenced with immunoSEQ multiplex PCR; TCRdb's copy has only in-frame clones and lacks some. The repertoire has some 120,000 clones, more than 75% of them found once; the top ten carry approximately 10%. This sample was taken from a study of cytomegalovirus exposure and HLA in healthy donors. Study-wide context: The 110 million or so unique TCR beta sequences, from 150 million to 200 million T cells, were found by an earlier analysis. Most genotyped donors, 65% to 85% of more than 300, had Caucasian-associated genetic ancestry. Study outcomes and limitations: CMV serostatus stood as the only immune exposure information on hand.

The TCR sequence derives from a man aged 30-40 years in good health and CMV-seropositive. The chain couples TRBV6-5 to TRBJ2-1, with 11 positions matching TRBD2. The sample comprised PBMCs. The CDR3 is CASKFSGRGRNEFF. The CDR3 DNA is TGTGCCAGCAAGTTTAGCGGGAGGGGGAGGAACGAGTTCTTC.